This T cell receptor beta chain is from a study of blood T cell repertoires in COVID-19. Study as a whole: T cells, B-cell-depleted T cells, or PBMCs supplied cDNA or gDNA.

The authors' processing: Quantification of nucleated cells was approximated via reference gene primer amplification. Assay: immunoSEQ multiplex PCR; the TCRdb copy retains only in-frame clones and omits some. That table supplies the V and J calls and clone size; D and trimming were determined from the DNA. The table records roughly 70,000 clones, under 90% of them present only once. The V gene end was trimmed by 3 bases and the J gene end by 5 bases; junction bases not matched to a gene: 9. There are 16 residues in the CDR3. Germline V gene data show CDR1 as MGHRA and CDR2 as YSYEKL. The sequencing sample was made of peripheral blood. The origin of this receptor is a man aged 70 or older who had recovered from COVID-19. The chain has TRBV4-1 and TRBJ1-1, with 10 bases lining up with TRBD1. CDR3 DNA sequence: TGCGCCAGCAGCCATAGAGGGACAGGGGATAGGACTGAAGCTTTCTTT. This gives the protein CASSHRGTGDRTEAFF.